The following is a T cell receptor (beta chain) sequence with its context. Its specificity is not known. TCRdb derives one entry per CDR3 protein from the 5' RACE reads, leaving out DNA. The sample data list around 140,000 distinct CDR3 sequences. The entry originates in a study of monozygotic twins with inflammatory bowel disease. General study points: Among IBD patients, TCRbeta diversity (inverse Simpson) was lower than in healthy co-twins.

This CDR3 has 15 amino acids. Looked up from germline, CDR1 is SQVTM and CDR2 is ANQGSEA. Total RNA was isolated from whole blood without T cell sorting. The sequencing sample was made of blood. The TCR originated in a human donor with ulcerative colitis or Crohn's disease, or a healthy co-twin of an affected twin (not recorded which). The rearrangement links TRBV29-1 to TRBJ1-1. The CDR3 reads CSVEDTYDPNTEAFF.